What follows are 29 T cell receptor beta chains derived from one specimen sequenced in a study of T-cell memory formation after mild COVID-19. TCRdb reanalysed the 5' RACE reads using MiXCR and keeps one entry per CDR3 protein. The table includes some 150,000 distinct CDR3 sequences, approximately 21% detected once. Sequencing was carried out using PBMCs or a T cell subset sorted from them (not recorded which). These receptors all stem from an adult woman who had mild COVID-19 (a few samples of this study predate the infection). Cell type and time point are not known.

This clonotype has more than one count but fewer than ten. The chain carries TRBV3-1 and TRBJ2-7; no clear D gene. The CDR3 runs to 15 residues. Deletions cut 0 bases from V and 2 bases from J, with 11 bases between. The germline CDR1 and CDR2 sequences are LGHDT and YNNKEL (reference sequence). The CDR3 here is CASSQDSTEAYEQYF. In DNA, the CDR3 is TGTGCCAGCAGCCAAGATTCCACAGAGGCCTACGAGCAGTACTTC.

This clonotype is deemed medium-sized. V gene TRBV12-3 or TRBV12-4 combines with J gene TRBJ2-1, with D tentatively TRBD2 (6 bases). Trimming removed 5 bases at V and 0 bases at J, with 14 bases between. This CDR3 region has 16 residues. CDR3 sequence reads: CASSPRLVSSYNEQFF. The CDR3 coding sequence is TGTGCCAGCAGTCCTAGACTAGTGAGCTCCTACAATGAGCAGTTCTTC.

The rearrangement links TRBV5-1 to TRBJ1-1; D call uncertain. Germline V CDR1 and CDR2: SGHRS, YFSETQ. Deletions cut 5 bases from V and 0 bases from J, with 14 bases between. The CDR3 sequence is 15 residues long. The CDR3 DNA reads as TGCGCCAGCAGAATTGGGGAGTCCATGAACACTGAAGCTTTCTTT. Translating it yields CASRIGESMNTEAFF. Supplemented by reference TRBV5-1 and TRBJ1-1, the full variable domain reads KAGVTQTPRYLIKTRGQQVTLSCSPISGHRSVSWYQQTPGQGLQFLFEYFSETQRNKGNFPGRFSGRQFSNSRSEMNVSTLELGDSALYLCASRIGESMNTEAFFGQGTRLTVV.

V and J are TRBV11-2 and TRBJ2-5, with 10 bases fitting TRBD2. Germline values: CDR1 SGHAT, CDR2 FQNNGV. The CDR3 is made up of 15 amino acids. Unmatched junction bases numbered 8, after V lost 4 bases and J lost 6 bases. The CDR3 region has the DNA TGTGCCAGCAGCTCGCTAGCGGGGGCCTTTCAGACCCAGTACTTC. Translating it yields CASSSLAGAFQTQYF.

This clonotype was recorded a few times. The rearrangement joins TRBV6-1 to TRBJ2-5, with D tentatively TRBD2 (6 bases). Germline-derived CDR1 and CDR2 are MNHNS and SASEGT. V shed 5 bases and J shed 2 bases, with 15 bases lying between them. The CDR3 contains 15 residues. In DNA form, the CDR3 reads TGTGCCAGCAGTTATTTCTGGGACTTGCAAGAGACCCAGTACTTC. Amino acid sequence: CASSYFWDLQETQYF.

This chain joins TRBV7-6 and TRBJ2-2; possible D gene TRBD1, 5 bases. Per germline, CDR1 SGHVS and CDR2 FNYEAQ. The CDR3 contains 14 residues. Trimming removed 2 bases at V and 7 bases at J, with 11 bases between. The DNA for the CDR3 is TGTGCCAGCAGCTTAAGGGGTACTGGCGGGGAGCTGTTTTTT. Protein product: CASSLRGTGGELFF. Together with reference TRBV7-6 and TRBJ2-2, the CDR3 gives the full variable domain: GAGVSQSPRYKVTKRGQDVALRCDPISGHVSLYWYRQALGQGPEFLTYFNYEAQQDKSGLPNDRFSAERPEGSISTLTIQRTEQRDSAMYRCASSLRGTGGELFFGEGSRLTVL.

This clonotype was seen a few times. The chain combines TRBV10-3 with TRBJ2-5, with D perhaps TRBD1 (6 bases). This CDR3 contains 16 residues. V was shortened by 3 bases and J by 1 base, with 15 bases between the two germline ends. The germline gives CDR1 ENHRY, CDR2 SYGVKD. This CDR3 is CAISDLGQQSQETQYF. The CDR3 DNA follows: TGTGCCATCAGTGACCTTGGACAGCAAAGCCAAGAGACCCAGTACTTC.

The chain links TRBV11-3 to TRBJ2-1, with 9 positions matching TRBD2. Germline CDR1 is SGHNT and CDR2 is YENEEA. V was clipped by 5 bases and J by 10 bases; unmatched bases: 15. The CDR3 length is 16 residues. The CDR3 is CASSQKRGAYLEEQFF. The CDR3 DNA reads TGTGCCAGCAGCCAGAAGCGGGGGGCCTACCTGGAGGAGCAGTTCTTC.

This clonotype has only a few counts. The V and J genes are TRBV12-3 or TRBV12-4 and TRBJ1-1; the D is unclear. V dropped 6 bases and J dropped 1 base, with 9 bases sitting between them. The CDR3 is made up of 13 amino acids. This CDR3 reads CASSLQPNTEAFF. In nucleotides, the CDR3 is TGTGCCAGCAGCCTACAGCCGAACACTGAAGCTTTCTTT.

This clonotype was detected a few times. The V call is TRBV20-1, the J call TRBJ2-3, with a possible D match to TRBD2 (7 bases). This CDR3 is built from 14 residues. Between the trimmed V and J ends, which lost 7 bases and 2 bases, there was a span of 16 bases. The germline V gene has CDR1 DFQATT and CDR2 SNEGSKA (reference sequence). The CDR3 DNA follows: TGCAGTGTGAGGGGGGGGTTTTTCACAGATACGCAGTATTTT. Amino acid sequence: CSVRGGFFTDTQYF.

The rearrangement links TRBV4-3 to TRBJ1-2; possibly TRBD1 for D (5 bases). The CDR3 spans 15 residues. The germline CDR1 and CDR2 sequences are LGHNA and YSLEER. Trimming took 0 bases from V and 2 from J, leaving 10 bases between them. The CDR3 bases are TGCGCCAGCAGCCAAGATTTGACAGACAACTATGGCTACACCTTC. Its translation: CASSQDLTDNYGYTF.

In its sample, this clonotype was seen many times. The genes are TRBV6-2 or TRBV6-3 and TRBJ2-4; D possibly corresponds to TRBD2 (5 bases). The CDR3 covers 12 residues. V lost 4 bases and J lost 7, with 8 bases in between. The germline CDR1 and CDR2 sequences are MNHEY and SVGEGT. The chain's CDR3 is CASSFPGNIQYF. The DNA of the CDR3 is TGTGCCAGCAGTTTCCCGGGGAACATTCAGTACTTC.

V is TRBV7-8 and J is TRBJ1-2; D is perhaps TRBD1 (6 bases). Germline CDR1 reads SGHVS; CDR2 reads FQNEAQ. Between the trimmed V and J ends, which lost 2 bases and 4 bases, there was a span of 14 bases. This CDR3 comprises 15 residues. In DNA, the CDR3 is TGTGCCAGCAGCTTAAAGGAGACAGGAGGCTATGGCTACACCTTC. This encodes CASSLKETGGYGYTF.

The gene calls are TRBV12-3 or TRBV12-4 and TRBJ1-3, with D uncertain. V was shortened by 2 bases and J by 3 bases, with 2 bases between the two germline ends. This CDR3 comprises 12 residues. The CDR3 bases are TGTGCCAGCAGTTTATTTGGAAACACCATATATTTT. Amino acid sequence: CASSLFGNTIYF.

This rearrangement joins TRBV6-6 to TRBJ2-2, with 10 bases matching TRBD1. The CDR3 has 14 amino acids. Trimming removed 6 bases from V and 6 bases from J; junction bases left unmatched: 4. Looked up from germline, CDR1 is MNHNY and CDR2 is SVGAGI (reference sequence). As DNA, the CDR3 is TGTGCCAGCAGCCGGACAGGGGGGTCCGGGGAGCTGTTTTTT. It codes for CASSRTGGSGELFF.

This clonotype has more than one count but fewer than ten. The CDR3 DNA reads TGTGCCAGCAGCCAAGAAGATGGGCCGCAGTACTTC. This translates into CASSQEDGPQYF. The V gene is TRBV4-2, the J gene TRBJ2-7; D unclear. This CDR3 has 12 amino acids. V shed 0 bases and J shed 9 bases, with 9 bases lying between them. In germline, CDR1 is LGHNA, CDR2 YNFKEQ.

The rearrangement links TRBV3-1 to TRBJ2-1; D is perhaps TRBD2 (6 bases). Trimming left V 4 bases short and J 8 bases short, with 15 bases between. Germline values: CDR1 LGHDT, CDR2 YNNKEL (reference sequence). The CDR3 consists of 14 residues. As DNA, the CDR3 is TGTGCCAGCAGCCGGGACTCTCGGCCCCATGAGCAGTTCTTC. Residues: CASSRDSRPHEQFF.

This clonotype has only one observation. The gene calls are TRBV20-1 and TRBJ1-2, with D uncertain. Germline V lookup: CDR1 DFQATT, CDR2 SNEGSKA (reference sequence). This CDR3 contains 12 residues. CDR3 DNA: TGCATCACCTCGACGGCTAACTATGGCTACACCTTC. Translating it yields CITSTANYGYTF.

CDR3 protein: CASSPTPGQGAYEQYF. The CDR3 DNA sequence: TGTGCCAGCAGTCCAACGCCGGGACAGGGGGCCTACGAGCAGTACTTC. This chain connects TRBV25-1 to TRBJ2-7; TRBD1 matches 11 bases. The CDR3 has 16 amino acids. After removal of 5 bases from V and 2 bases from J, the junction contained 8 bases not matched to a gene. The germline V gene encodes CDR1 MGHDK and CDR2 SYGVNS.

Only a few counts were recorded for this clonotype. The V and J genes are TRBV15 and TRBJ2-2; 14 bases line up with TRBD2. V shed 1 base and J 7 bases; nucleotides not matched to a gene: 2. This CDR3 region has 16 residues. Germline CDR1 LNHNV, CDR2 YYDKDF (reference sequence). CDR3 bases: TGTGCCACCAGCAGAGTTGGACTAGCGGGAGGCGGGGAGCTGTTTTTT. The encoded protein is CATSRVGLAGGGELFF.

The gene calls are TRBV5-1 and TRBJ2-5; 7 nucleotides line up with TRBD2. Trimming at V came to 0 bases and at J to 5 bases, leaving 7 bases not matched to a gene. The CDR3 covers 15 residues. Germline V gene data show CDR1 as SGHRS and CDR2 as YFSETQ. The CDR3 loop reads CASSLAGASGETQYF. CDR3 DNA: TGCGCCAGCAGCTTGGCCGGGGCTAGCGGCGAGACCCAGTACTTC.

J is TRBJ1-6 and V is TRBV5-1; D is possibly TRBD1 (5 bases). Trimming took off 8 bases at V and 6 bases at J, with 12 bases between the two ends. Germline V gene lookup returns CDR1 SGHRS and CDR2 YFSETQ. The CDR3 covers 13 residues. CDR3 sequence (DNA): TGCGCCAGTAGAGACAGTTTTAATTCACCCCTCCACTTT. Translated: CASRDSFNSPLHF.

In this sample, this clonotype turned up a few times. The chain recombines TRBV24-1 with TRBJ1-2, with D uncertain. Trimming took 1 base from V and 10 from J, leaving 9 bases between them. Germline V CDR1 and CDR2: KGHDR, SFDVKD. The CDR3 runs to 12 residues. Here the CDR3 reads CATSDFSGFYTF. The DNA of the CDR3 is TGTGCCACCAGTGATTTTTCGGGGTTCTACACCTTC.

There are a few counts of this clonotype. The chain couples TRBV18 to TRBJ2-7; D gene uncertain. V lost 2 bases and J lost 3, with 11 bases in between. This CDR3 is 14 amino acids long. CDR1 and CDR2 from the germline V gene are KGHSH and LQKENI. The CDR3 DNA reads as TGTGCCAGCTCACCAACGACGGTAAACTACGAGCAGTACTTC. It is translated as CASSPTTVNYEQYF.

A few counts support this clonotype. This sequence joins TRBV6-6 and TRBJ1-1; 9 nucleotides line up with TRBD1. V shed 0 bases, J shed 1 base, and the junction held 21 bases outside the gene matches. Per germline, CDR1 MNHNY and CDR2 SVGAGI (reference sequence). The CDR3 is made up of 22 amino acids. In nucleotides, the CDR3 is TGTGCCAGCAGTTACTCGATTGGCCCTCACACCTCGGGGACAGGGACGAACACTGAAGCTTTCTTT. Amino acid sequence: CASSYSIGPHTSGTGTNTEAFF.

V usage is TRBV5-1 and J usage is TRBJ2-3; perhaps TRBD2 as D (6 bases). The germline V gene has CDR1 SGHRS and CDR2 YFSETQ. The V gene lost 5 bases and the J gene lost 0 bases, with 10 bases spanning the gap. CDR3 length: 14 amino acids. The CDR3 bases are TGCGCCAGCAGAGCTGGGACTAGCACAGATACGCAGTATTTT. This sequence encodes CASRAGTSTDTQYF.

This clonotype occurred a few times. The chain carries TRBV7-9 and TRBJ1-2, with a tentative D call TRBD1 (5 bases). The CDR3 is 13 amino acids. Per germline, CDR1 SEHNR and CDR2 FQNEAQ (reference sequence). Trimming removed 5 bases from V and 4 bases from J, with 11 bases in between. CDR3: CASSGGVVYGYTF. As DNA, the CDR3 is TGTGCCAGCAGCGGAGGGGTGGTCTATGGCTACACCTTC.

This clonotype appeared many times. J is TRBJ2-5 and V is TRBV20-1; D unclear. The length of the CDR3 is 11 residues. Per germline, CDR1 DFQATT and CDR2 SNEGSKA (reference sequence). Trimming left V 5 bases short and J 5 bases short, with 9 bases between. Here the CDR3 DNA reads TGCAGTGCTGGGGTCGGTGAGACCCAGTACTTC. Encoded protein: CSAGVGETQYF.

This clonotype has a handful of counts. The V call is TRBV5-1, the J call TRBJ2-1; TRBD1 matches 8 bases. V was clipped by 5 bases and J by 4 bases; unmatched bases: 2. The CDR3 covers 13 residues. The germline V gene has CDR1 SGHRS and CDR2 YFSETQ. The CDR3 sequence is CASRGQGYNEQFF. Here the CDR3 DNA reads TGCGCCAGCAGAGGACAGGGATACAATGAGCAGTTCTTC.